This entry is about one TCR beta chain. Its antigen is as yet unknown. The sample is drawn from a study of cytomegalovirus exposure and HLA in healthy donors. J gave up 5 bases and V 3 bases, and 7 bases lay outside the gene matches. CDR1 and CDR2 (germline): PRHDT, FYEKMQ (reference sequence). The CDR3 consists of 15 residues. The study's findings and limits: Reports credit the classifier with highly specific, highly sensitive diagnosis of cytomegalovirus status. Indistinguishable V segments such as TRBV6-2 and TRBV6-3 were excluded. CMV serostatus alone was available as immune exposure information.

In the PCR, 60 Vbeta and 13 Jbeta primers were used. Only in-frame clones appear in the TCRdb table, and some are missing; sequencing was by immunoSEQ multiplex PCR. Of 70,000 to 95,000 clones in the sample, approximately 84% were seen once. The chain has TRBV13 and TRBJ2-5; 9 nucleotides agree with TRBD2. What was sequenced was PBMCs. This TCR was sampled from a woman aged 18 to 35 in good health and CMV-seropositive. The CDR3 region is CASSFGGGADETQYF. As DNA, the CDR3 is TGTGCCAGCAGCTTCGGCGGGGGGGCCGACGAGACCCAGTACTTC.